The subject of this entry is one TCR beta chain. The data belong to a study of Graves' ophthalmopathy and Graves' hyperthyroidism. Exclusion applied to patients with other autoimmune diseases, uncontrolled infections, pregnancy or lactation. Each diagnosis was determined on the basis of clinical symptoms, serum thyroxine, TRAb, thyroid ultrasound and orbital computed tomography. The CDR3 loop spans 15 amino acids. Trimming removed 0 bases at V and 0 bases at J, with 7 bases between. The germline V gene encodes CDR1 SGHNT and CDR2 YYREEE (reference sequence). Beta-chain TCR CDR3 regions were amplified from RNA transcripts. The library came from an HTBI-primed first-round RT-PCR and a second-round multiplex PCR. MiXCR, run by TCRdb on the multiplex PCR reads, gives a single entry per CDR3 protein. The sample carries over a million distinct CDR3 sequences, roughly two fifths recorded once.

The receptor comes from an adult man with Graves' hyperthyroidism. The chain joins TRBV5-4 to TRBJ1-3, with D unresolved. The sample taken for sequencing was peripheral blood or thyroid tissue (not recorded which). CDR3: CASSLDTHSGNTIYF. The DNA of the CDR3 is TGTGCCAGCAGCTTGGATACACACTCTGGAAACACCATATATTTT.